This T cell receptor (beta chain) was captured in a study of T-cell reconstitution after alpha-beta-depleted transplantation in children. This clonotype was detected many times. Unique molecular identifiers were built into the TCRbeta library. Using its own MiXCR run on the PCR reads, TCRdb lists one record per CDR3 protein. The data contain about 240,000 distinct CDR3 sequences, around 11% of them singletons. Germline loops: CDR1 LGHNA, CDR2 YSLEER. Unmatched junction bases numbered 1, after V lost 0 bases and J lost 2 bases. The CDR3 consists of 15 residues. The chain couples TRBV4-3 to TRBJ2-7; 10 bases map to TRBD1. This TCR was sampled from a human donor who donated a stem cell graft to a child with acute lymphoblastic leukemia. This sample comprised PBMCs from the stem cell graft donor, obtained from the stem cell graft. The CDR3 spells CASSQEGTGAYEQYF. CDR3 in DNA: TGCGCCAGCAGCCAAGAGGGGACAGGGGCCTACGAGCAGTACTTC.